This T cell receptor (beta chain) was observed in a study of control samples from healthy donors and cancer patients (dated by TCRdb to 2020 to 2022). Note on this clone: Its binding antigen is unknown. Within one base of it there is no much larger clone, and no base qualities were kept.

The library was prepared using the immunoSEQ multiplex PCR assay. The source is immuneACCESS, and TCRdb retained only in-frame sequences with V and J called. Part of the clones is not carried over; for the studies checked, unresolved V genes explain less than half of this, and the remainder is unexplained. This sample lists 150,000 to 200,000 clones; 85% to 95% were detected once. 1.2% to 1.5% of the sample lies in the top ten. Sample: blood. This receptor was taken from a young woman in good health.

The DNA sequence is as follows: TGTGCCAGCAGTTACTTCCGGCAGGGGAACAATCAGCCCCAGCATTTT. Translated, this gives CASSYFRQGNNQPQHF. The sequence joins TRBV6-2 or TRBV6-3 to TRBJ1-5, with TRBD1 as a weak D call on 6 bases. V is pared back by 1 base and J by 3 bases, with 13 bases lying between the germline termini. CDR1 and CDR2 are drawn from the germline V gene: MNHEY, SVGEGT. There are 16 amino acids in the CDR3, from cysteine to phenylalanine inclusive. The only DNA kept is the CDR3, 48 bases in frame from the first base.